This TCR beta chain was found in a study of blood T cells in healthy people across ages. A sample-barcoded 5' primer and a J-beta primer mix were used in a second PCR of about 7 to 12 cycles. TCRdb ran MiXCR on the 5' RACE reads and lists one entry per CDR3 protein. Here the sample spans approximately 810,000 distinct CDR3 sequences, roughly 26% being singletons. V was cut by 2 bases and J by 0 bases, with 8 bases left in between. Germline-derived CDR1 and CDR2 are MNHEY and SVGEGT. The CDR3 is 15 amino acids. This clonotype was detected a few times. The antigen is unknown. Study-level points and caveats: Across samples, TCR beta diversity tracked strongly with naive T cell percentage.

The receptor was derived from a woman of 80 years or more in good health. Material: blood. The chain employs TRBV6-2 or TRBV6-3 and TRBJ1-5; D call uncertain. The CDR3 DNA is TGTGCCAGCAGTTACGGCGGATATAGCAATCAGCCCCAGCATTTT. This codes for CASSYGGYSNQPQHF.